This TCR beta chain was documented in a study of T-cell reconstitution after alpha-beta-depleted transplantation in children (dated by TCRdb to between 2015 and 2016). At the level of the whole study: T-cell immune reconstitution after TCRalphabeta/CD19-depleted allogeneic hematopoietic cell transplantation in children was quantitatively tracked in the study by means of TCR repertoire profiling.

The germline V and J ends show losses of 5 bases and 3 bases respectively, and no gene match explains 7 bases of the junction. From a lookup of the germline V gene, CDR1 and CDR2 are SGHRS and YFSETQ. The CDR3 starts with the cysteine, ends with the phenylalanine, and has 15 residues. CDR3 DNA only is kept here, 45 bases in frame from base 1. This clonotype was counted at least ten times. It has no known antigen specificity. Base qualities are not recorded, but no much larger clone differs from it by a single base. Library prep was done by PCR. The reads were generated on an Illumina HiSeq 2500. TCR libraries were prepared with molecular barcoding, using unique molecular identifiers to normalize TCRbeta repertoire quantification. Using fastp trimming at Q25 and MiXCR clonotype assembly, TCRdb reanalyzed the public sequencing data and kept in-frame beta chains. Every entry covers one CDR3 protein and lists the most common genes and DNA from its rows. The sample records some 200,000 distinct CDR3 sequences, roughly 15% of which are singletons. The top ten clones comprise roughly an eighth of the sample.

The TCR comes from a human donor who donated a stem cell graft to a child with acute lymphoblastic leukemia. The sample in question was PBMCs from the stem cell graft donor, obtained from the stem cell graft. This receptor chain uses TRBV5-1 and TRBJ1-1; TRBD1 aligns with 10 central bases. The nucleotide sequence reads TGCGCCAGCAGATTACGACAGGGGGCACACACTGAAGCTTTCTTT. Its protein reads: CASRLRQGAHTEAFF.